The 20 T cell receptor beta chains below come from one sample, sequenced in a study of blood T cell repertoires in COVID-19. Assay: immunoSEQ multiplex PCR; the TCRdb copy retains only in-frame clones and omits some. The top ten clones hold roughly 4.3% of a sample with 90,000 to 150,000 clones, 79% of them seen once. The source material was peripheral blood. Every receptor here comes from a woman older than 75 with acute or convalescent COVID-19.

The CDR3 region is CASSEAQQLTYEQYF. DNA of the CDR3: TGTGCCAGCAGTGAAGCGCAACAGTTAACCTACGAGCAGTACTTC. The rearrangement joins TRBV2 to TRBJ2-7; D unresolved. V gave up 0 bases and J gave up 2 bases, with 11 bases separating them. CDR1 is SNHLY, CDR2 FYNNEI, per germline. This CDR3 has 15 amino acids.

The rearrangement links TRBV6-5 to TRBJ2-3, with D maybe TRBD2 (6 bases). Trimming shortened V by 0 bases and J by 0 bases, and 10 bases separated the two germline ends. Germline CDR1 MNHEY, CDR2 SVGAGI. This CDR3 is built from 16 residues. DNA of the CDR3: TGTGCCAGCAGTTACTCTAGCGGAGCTAGCACAGATACGCAGTATTTT. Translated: CASSYSSGASTDTQYF.

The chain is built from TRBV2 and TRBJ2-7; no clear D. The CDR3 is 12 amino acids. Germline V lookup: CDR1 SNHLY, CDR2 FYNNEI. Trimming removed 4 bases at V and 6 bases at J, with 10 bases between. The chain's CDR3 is CASSVMFGEQYF. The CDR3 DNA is TGTGCCAGCAGTGTGATGTTCGGCGAGCAGTACTTC. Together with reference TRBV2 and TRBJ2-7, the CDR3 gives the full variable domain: EPEVTQTPSHQVTQMGQEVILRCVPISNHLYFYWYRQILGQKVEFLVSFYNNEISEKSEIFDDQFSVERPDGSNFTLKIRSTKLEDSAMYFCASSVMFGEQYFGPGTRLTVT.

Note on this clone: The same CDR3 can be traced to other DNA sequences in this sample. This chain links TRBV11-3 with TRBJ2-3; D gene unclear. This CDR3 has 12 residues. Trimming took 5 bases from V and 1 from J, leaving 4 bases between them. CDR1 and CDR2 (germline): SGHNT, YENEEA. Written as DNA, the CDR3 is TGTGCCAGCAGCACTGGCACAGATACGCAGTATTTT. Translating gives CASSTGTDTQYF.

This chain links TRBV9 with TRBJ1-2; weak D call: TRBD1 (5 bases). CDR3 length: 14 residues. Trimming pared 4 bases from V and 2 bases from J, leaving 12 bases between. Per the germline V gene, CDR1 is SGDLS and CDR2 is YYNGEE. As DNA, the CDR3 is TGTGCCAGCAGCCCATCAGGGCTGAACTATGGCTACACCTTC. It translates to CASSPSGLNYGYTF.

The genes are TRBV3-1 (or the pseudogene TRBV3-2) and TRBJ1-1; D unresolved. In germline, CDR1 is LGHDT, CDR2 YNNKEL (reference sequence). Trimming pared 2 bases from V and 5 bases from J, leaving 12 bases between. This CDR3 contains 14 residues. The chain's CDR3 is CASSQQPGGTEAFF. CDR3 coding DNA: TGTGCCAGCAGCCAACAGCCGGGAGGGACTGAAGCTTTCTTT.

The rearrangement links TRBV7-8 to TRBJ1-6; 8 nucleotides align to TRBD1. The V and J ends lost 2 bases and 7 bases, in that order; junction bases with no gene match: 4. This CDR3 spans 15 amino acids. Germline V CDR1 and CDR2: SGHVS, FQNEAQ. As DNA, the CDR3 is TGTGCCAGCAGCTTATCTCAGGGGGCGAATTCACCCCTCCACTTT. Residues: CASSLSQGANSPLHF.

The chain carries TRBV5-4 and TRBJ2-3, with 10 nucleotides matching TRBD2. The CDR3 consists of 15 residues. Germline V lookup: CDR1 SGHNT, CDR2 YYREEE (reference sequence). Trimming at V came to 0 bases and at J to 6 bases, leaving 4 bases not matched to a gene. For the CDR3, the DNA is TGTGCCAGCAGCTTGGATAGCGGGGGGCAGGATACGCAGTATTTT. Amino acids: CASSLDSGGQDTQYF.

The CDR3 sequence: CASSPGSGGYNEQFF. The DNA for the CDR3 is TGTGCCAGCAGCCCGGGGTCAGGGGGCTACAATGAGCAGTTCTTC. The rearrangement joins TRBV11-3 to TRBJ2-1, with 7 bases matching TRBD1. The CDR3 is 15 residues long. Germline V lookup: CDR1 SGHNT, CDR2 YENEEA. J gave up 3 bases and V 5 bases, and 7 bases lay outside the gene matches.

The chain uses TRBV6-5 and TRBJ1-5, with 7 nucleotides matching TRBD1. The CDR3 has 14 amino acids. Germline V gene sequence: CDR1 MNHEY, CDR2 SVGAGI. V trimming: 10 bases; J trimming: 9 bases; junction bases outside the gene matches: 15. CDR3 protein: CANPGQSLKRPQHF. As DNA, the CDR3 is TGTGCCAACCCGGGACAGAGTCTTAAGAGGCCCCAGCATTTT.

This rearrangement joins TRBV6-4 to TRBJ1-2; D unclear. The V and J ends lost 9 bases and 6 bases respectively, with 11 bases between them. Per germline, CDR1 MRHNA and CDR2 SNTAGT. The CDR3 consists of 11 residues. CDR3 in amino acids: CARRREHGYTF. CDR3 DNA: TGTGCCAGGAGGAGGGAACATGGCTACACCTTC.

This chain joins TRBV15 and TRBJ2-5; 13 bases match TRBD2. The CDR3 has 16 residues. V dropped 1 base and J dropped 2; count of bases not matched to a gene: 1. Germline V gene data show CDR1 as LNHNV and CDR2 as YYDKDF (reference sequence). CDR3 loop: CATSRAGLAGQETQYF. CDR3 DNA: TGTGCCACCAGCAGAGCGGGACTAGCGGGACAAGAGACCCAGTACTTC. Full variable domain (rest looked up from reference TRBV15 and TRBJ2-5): DAMVIQNPRYQVTQFGKPVTLSCSQTLNHNVMYWYQQKSSQAPKLLFHYYDKDFNNEADTPDNFQSRRPNTSFCFLDIRSPGLGDTAMYLCATSRAGLAGQETQYFGPGTRLLVL.

Here the CDR3 reads CASSPDGTRTGEQFF. In DNA form, the CDR3 reads TGTGCCAGCAGCCCCGATGGGACACGCACGGGGGAGCAGTTCTTC. The chain joins TRBV4-2 to TRBJ2-1, with D perhaps matching TRBD1 (6 bases). There are 15 residues in the CDR3. The V end was cut by 4 bases, the J end by 10 bases, with 20 bases between. The germline V gene has CDR1 LGHNA and CDR2 YNFKEQ.

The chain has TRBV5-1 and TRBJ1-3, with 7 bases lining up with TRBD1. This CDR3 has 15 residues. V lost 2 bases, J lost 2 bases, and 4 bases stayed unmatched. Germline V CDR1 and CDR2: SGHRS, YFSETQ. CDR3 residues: CASSFLQGTGNTIYF. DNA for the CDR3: TGCGCCAGCAGCTTCTTACAGGGGACTGGAAACACCATATATTTT.

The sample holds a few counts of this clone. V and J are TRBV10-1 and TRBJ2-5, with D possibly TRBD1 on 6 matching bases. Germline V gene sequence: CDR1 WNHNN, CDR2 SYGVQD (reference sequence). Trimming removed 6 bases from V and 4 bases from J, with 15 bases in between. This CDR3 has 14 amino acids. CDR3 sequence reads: CASSFGQSLETQYF. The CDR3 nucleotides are TGCGCCAGCAGCTTCGGACAGTCATTAGAGACCCAGTACTTC.

The chain's CDR3 is CASSPVGTGGGSTLGTQYF. The CDR3 coding sequence is TGTGCCAGCAGCCCGGTCGGGACAGGTGGCGGTAGCACCCTTGGTACGCAGTATTTT. This chain connects TRBV7-6 to TRBJ2-3; 8 nucleotides match TRBD1. CDR1 and CDR2 (germline): SGHVS, FNYEAQ. Trimming took 5 bases from V and 8 from J; bases not matched to a gene: 24. The CDR3 covers 19 residues.

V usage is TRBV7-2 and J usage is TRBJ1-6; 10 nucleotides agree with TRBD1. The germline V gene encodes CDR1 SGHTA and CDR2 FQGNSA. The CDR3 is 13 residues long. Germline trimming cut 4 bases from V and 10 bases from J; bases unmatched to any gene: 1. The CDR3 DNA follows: TGTGCCAGCAGCTGGACAGGGGGATCACCCCTCCACTTT. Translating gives CASSWTGGSPLHF.

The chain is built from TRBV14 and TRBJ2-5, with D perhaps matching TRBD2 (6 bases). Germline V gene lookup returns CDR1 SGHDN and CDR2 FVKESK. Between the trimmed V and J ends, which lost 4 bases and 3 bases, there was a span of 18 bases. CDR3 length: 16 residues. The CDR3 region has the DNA TGTGCCAGCAGCCGTCTTTCCGGGGGAACCAAAGAGACCCAGTACTTC. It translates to CASSRLSGGTKETQYF. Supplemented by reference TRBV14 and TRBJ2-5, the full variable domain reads EAGVTQFPSHSVIEKGQTVTLRCDPISGHDNLYWYRRVMGKEIKFLLHFVKESKQDESGMPNNRFLAERTGGTYSTLKVQPAELEDSGVYFCASSRLSGGTKETQYFGPGTRLLVL.

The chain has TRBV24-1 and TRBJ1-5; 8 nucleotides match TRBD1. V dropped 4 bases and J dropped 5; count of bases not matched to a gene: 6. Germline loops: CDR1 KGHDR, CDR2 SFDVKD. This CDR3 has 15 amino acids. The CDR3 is CATSDGNRGDQPQHF. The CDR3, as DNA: TGTGCCACCAGTGACGGAAACAGGGGGGATCAGCCCCAGCATTTT.

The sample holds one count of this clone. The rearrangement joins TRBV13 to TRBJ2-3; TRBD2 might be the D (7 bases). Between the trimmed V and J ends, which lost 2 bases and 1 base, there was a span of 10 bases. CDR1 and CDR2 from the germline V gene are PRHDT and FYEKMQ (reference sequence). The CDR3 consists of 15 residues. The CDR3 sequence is CASSLRGGGTDTQYF. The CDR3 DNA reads TGTGCCAGCAGCTTAAGGGGGGGCGGCACAGATACGCAGTATTTT.